One sample yielded the 24 T cell receptor beta chains listed below, sequenced in a study of T cell clones after liver transplantation. TCRdb's table, derived via immunoSEQ multiplex PCR, lists solely in-frame clones and lacks some. The table includes 95,000 to 110,000 clones, 75% to 85% detected once. Sequencing used CD4+ T cells from blood, obtained before liver transplant. The source is a human donor who received a liver transplant.

This clone was counted once. The CDR3 DNA is TGTGCCACCAGCCGGGAGGGGGTGGGAAACACCATATATTTT. It yields the protein CATSREGVGNTIYF. The chain couples TRBV15 to TRBJ1-3, with a weak D call TRBD1 (6 bases). Germline-derived CDR1 and CDR2 are LNHNV and YYDKDF (reference sequence). Between the trimmed V and J ends, which lost 5 bases and 4 bases, there was a span of 12 bases. This CDR3 spans 14 amino acids.

The V gene is TRBV6-5, the J gene TRBJ2-1, with TRBD2 matching 12 bases. Germline lookup yields CDR1 MNHEY and CDR2 SVGAGI. The CDR3 has 15 residues. J lost 10 bases, V lost 0 bases, and 4 bases had no gene match. For the CDR3, the DNA is TGTGCCAGCAGTTACTCGACTAGCGGGGGTTCGGAGCAGTTCTTC. Translated: CASSYSTSGGSEQFF.

V is TRBV5-1 and J is TRBJ2-6; D may be TRBD1 or TRBD2 (6 bases each). Germline values: CDR1 SGHRS, CDR2 YFSETQ. The CDR3 is made up of 15 amino acids. The V and J ends lost 0 bases and 8 bases respectively, with 12 bases between them. CDR3 amino acids: CASSLEQGGTNVLTF. Here the CDR3 DNA reads TGCGCCAGCAGCTTGGAACAGGGAGGAACCAACGTCCTGACTTTC.

V is TRBV2 and J is TRBJ2-1; 7 bases are a match to TRBD2. From germline, CDR1 is SNHLY and CDR2 FYNNEI. V shed 7 bases and J 4 bases; nucleotides not matched to a gene: 7. The CDR3 consists of 14 residues. The CDR3 sequence: CASMGLADYNEQFF. For the CDR3, the DNA is TGTGCCAGCATGGGGCTAGCGGATTACAATGAGCAGTTCTTC.

V is TRBV7-3 and J is TRBJ2-3; D call uncertain. The CDR3 sequence is 15 residues long. Germline values: CDR1 SGHTA, CDR2 FQGTGA. V lost 0 bases to trimming and J lost 2 bases, with 9 bases between them. DNA for the CDR3: TGTGCCAGCAGCTTAACGAGGCTAGACACAGATACGCAGTATTTT. As protein: CASSLTRLDTDTQYF.

The J gene is TRBJ2-3, the V gene TRBV5-5; perhaps TRBD1 as D (6 bases). CDR1 is SGHKS, CDR2 YYEKEE, per germline (reference sequence). V dropped 3 bases and J dropped 1 base, with 9 bases sitting between them. The CDR3 runs to 14 residues. The CDR3, as DNA: TGTGCCAGCAGCTCCCGGACAGGCACAGATACGCAGTATTTT. Translating gives CASSSRTGTDTQYF.

J is TRBJ1-1 and V is TRBV6-1; D gene ambiguous. CDR1 and CDR2 from the germline V gene are MNHNS and SASEGT. The CDR3 contains 15 residues. Trimming stripped 7 bases from V and 0 bases from J, with 15 bases between. CDR3 nucleotide sequence: TGTGCCAGCAAAGTTGAGGGAAGAGTGAACACTGAAGCTTTCTTT. This gives the protein CASKVEGRVNTEAFF.

This clone has only one observation. The chain uses TRBV19 and TRBJ2-1, with TRBD2 matching over 13 bases. V lost 6 bases and J lost 5; bases outside the gene matches: 7. The germline CDR1 and CDR2 sequences are LNHDA and SQIVND (reference sequence). The CDR3 spans 16 residues. CDR3 in DNA: TGTGCCAGTAGAGATTATGGGACTAGCGGGGACAATGAGCAGTTCTTC. Translating it yields CASRDYGTSGDNEQFF.

Comment on this clone: In the same sample, other DNA sequences code for this CDR3. The chain is built from TRBV5-1 and TRBJ1-5; 7 nucleotides align to TRBD1. The germline V gene encodes CDR1 SGHRS and CDR2 YFSETQ. The CDR3 is made up of 15 amino acids. V was pared by 0 bases and J by 4 bases, with 4 bases of the junction left unmatched. The DNA for the CDR3 is TGCGCCAGCAGCTTGGAAGGGGGCGGGAATCAGCCCCAGCATTTT. It translates to CASSLEGGGNQPQHF.

The J gene is TRBJ1-6, the V gene TRBV25-1; D is uncertain. V dropped 2 bases and J dropped 7 bases, with 12 bases sitting between them. CDR1 and CDR2 (germline): MGHDK, SYGVNS. The CDR3 has 15 residues. The CDR3 coding sequence is TGTGCCAGCAGTGAACCGTTCCCGGGGAATTCACCCCTCCACTTT. It yields the protein CASSEPFPGNSPLHF.

This clone has a handful of counts. This sequence joins TRBV5-1 and TRBJ2-6; 7 bases are shared with TRBD2. CDR1 SGHRS and CDR2 YFSETQ come from the germline V gene. This CDR3 has 16 amino acids. With 4 bases clipped from V and 1 base from J, the junction kept 5 bases outside the gene matches. This CDR3 is CASSLGGSSGANVLTF. CDR3 in DNA: TGCGCCAGCAGCCTCGGGGGGTCATCTGGGGCCAACGTCCTGACTTTC.

V usage is TRBV18 and J usage is TRBJ2-1; TRBD2 aligns across 8 bases. CDR3 size: 17 residues. CDR1 and CDR2 from the germline V gene are KGHSH and LQKENI. J gave up 3 bases and V 2 bases, and 9 bases lay outside the gene matches. CDR3 in amino acids: CASSPSEGTRGYNEQFF. The CDR3 nucleotides are TGTGCCAGCTCACCATCCGAAGGGACTAGGGGCTACAATGAGCAGTTCTTC.

The chain is built from TRBV6-5 and TRBJ1-5; tentative D call: TRBD1 (6 bases). CDR1 is MNHEY, CDR2 SVGAGI, per germline. CDR3 length: 15 amino acids. V gave up 6 bases and J gave up 0 bases, with 12 bases separating them. For the CDR3, the DNA is TGTGCCAGCAGGGGGGGGGCAGATAGCAATCAGCCCCAGCATTTT. Translating gives CASRGGADSNQPQHF.

The chain couples TRBV28 to TRBJ2-3; 7 positions agree with TRBD2. The CDR3 consists of 15 residues. Germline CDR1 is MDHEN and CDR2 is SYDVKM. Unmatched junction bases numbered 8, after V lost 3 bases and J lost 5 bases. The CDR3 nucleotides are TGTGCCAGCAGTTTCCCAAAGACGGGGGGAGATACGCAGTATTTT. Translated: CASSFPKTGGDTQYF.

This rearrangement joins TRBV6-1 to TRBJ2-7; D unclear. The ends were cut back, 7 bases at V and 4 bases at J, with 17 bases in the middle. CDR3 size: 14 residues. In germline, CDR1 is MNHNS, CDR2 SASEGT. In DNA, the CDR3 is TGTGCCAGCAACCCCCAAAAGGGAAGGTACGAGCAGTACTTC. It translates to CASNPQKGRYEQYF.

V and J are TRBV4-1 and TRBJ2-2; 8 nucleotides match TRBD1. The junction had 10 bases not matched to a gene; V was cut back by 0 bases and J by 4 bases. Germline V gene lookup returns CDR1 MGHRA and CDR2 YSYEKL. The CDR3 runs to 18 residues. The CDR3 protein is CASSQDLEGQGITGELFF. The CDR3 DNA is TGCGCCAGCAGCCAAGATTTGGAAGGACAGGGAATCACCGGGGAGCTGTTTTTT.

The chain links TRBV11-1 to TRBJ2-2; D is ambiguous. The CDR3 runs 13 residues. In germline, CDR1 is SGHAT, CDR2 FQDESV (reference sequence). The V gene lost 3 bases and the J gene lost 3 bases, with 5 bases spanning the gap. CDR3 DNA sequence: TGTGCCAGCAGCTTGTTATACACCGGGGAGCTGTTTTTT. This translates into CASSLLYTGELFF.

The V call is TRBV5-4, the J call TRBJ1-1, with 7 bases identical to TRBD1. This CDR3 is 15 amino acids long. Germline CDR1 is SGHNT and CDR2 is YYREEE (reference sequence). V trimming: 3 bases; J trimming: 0 bases; junction bases outside the gene matches: 5. CDR3 in DNA: TGTGCCAGCAGCTCTGACAGGGTTATGAACACTGAAGCTTTCTTT. Amino acids: CASSSDRVMNTEAFF.

The chain recombines TRBV11-2 with TRBJ1-3, with TRBD1 as a possible D gene (5 bases). Germline-derived CDR1 and CDR2 are SGHAT and FQNNGV. This CDR3 comprises 15 residues. Between the trimmed V and J ends, which lost 4 bases and 0 bases, there was a span of 10 bases. This CDR3 reads CASSSHRTSGNTIYF. CDR3 in DNA: TGTGCCAGCAGCTCCCACAGGACCTCTGGAAACACCATATATTTT.

The chain recombines TRBV7-2 with TRBJ2-5; 7 bases line up with TRBD2. Trimming took 1 base from V and 5 from J; bases not matched to a gene: 7. Germline V gives CDR1 SGHTA, CDR2 FQGNSA. The CDR3 has 15 residues. For the CDR3, the DNA is TGTGCCAGCAGCTTAGGTATAGGGAGGGCGGAGACCCAGTACTTC. Translating it yields CASSLGIGRAETQYF.

J is TRBJ2-2 and V is TRBV18; the D is unclear. CDR1 is KGHSH, CDR2 LQKENI, per germline. V lost 4 bases to trimming and J lost 3 bases, with 3 bases between them. The CDR3 loop spans 12 amino acids. For the CDR3, the DNA is TGTGCCAGCTCACTATACACCGGGGAGCTGTTTTTT. This gives the protein CASSLYTGELFF. Full variable domain (outside the CDR3, taken from reference TRBV18 and TRBJ2-2): NAGVMQNPRHLVRRRGQEARLRCSPMKGHSHVYWYRQLPEEGLKFMVYLQKENIIDESGMPKERFSAEFPKEGPSILRIQQVVRGDSAAYFCASSLYTGELFFGEGSRLTVL.

CDR3: CASSLILAGSYEQYF. The CDR3 DNA reads as TGCGCCAGCAGCTTGATACTAGCGGGAAGCTACGAGCAGTACTTC. The chain combines TRBV5-1 with TRBJ2-7; 10 bases agree with TRBD2. Trimming cost V 1 base and J 3 bases; bases outside gene matches: 4. Looked up from germline, CDR1 is SGHRS and CDR2 is YFSETQ. This CDR3 has 15 residues.

This rearrangement joins TRBV28 to TRBJ1-2; TRBD1 matches 7 bases. The CDR3 is 15 amino acids. Per the germline V gene, CDR1 is MDHEN and CDR2 is SYDVKM. V was pared by 3 bases and J by 5 bases, with 9 bases of the junction left unmatched. The CDR3 DNA follows: TGTGCCAGCAGTTTGCCCGGGACAGCCACTTATGGCTACACCTTC. Residues: CASSLPGTATYGYTF.

The genes are TRBV5-1 and TRBJ1-2, with D possibly TRBD1 on 6 matching bases. The germline V gene has CDR1 SGHRS and CDR2 YFSETQ. This CDR3 comprises 13 residues. Trimming left V 1 base short and J 8 bases short, with 12 bases between. The CDR3: CASSLTGGSGYTF. The CDR3 coding sequence is TGCGCCAGCAGCTTGACCGGGGGCAGCGGCTACACCTTC.